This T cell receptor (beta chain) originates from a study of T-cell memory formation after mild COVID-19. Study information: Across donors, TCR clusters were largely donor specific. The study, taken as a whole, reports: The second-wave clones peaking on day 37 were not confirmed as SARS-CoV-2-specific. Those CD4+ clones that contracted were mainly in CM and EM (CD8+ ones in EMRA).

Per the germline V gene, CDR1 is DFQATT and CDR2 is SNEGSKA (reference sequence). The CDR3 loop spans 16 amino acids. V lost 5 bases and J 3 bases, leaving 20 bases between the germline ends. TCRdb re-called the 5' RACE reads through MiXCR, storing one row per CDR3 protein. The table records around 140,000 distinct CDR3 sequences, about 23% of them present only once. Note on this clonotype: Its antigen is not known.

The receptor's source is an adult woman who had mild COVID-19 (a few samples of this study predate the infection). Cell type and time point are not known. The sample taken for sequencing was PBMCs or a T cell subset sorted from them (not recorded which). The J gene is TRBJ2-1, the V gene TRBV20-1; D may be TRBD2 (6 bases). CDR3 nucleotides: TGCAGTGCTTCCCCTCTGACTGGAGGGGTCTACAATGAGCAGTTCTTC. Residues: CSASPLTGGVYNEQFF.